This T cell receptor (beta chain) is from a study of vaccination effects on CD4 cells after COVID-19. Turning to this clone: Its specificity is not known.

Sequencing was performed with immunoSEQ multiplex PCR; in TCRdb, only in-frame clones are kept and a portion is missing. The sample consists of roughly 25,000 clones, approximately 70% of them appearing once. Trimming shortened V by 4 bases and J by 4 bases, and 5 bases separated the two germline ends. The CDR3 is 11 residues long. The germline V gene has CDR1 SNHLY and CDR2 FYNNEI. Before any sequencing was done, the ViraFEST assay used viral peptide pools to expand antigen-specific CD4+ T cells. Isolating CD4+ T cells followed roughly ten days of culture. People in the vaccine group had not been infected with SARS-CoV-2 before, and their nucleocapsid antibodies were negative. Cultures received IL-2 medium that replaced half the medium on days 3 and 7. General study results and limits: Vaccine-induced clones in healthy vaccinees cross-reacted with common cold coronaviruses in only 1 of 255 cases.

The chain links TRBV2 to TRBJ2-7; D unclear. The receptor was isolated from a human donor who received a COVID-19 vaccine. The sequencing here drew on CD4+ T cells from PBMCs cultured with SARS-CoV-2 spike peptides, taken before COVID-19 vaccination. DNA for the CDR3: TGTGCCAGCAGTGTGAAATACGAGCAGTACTTC. Translating gives CASSVKYEQYF. The full variable domain, rest sourced from reference TRBV2 and TRBJ2-7, is EPEVTQTPSHQVTQMGQEVILRCVPISNHLYFYWYRQILGQKVEFLVSFYNNEISEKSEIFDDQFSVERPDGSNFTLKIRSTKLEDSAMYFCASSVKYEQYFGPGTRLTVT.